This TCR beta chain derives from a study of control samples from healthy donors and cancer patients. Clones were read by immunoSEQ multiplex PCR, and TCRdb kept only the in-frame ones, dropping some. The table lists around 52,000 clones, 75% to 95% of them singletons. This clone was detected once. With 6 bases clipped from V and 1 base from J, the junction kept 5 bases outside the gene matches. The germline CDR1 and CDR2 sequences are MNHEY and SMNVEV (reference sequence). CDR3 length: 15 amino acids. The chain recombines TRBV27 with TRBJ2-2, with 7 bases matching TRBD2. The TCR was taken from a man between 25 and 39 years old with colorectal cancer. The sequenced sample consisted of PBMCs. CDR3 sequence (DNA): TGTGCCAGCAGGTCGGGCGGGGGGAACACCGGGGAGCTGTTTTTT. This gives the protein CASRSGGGNTGELFF.